This passage covers 31 T cell receptor beta chains from one sample sequenced in a study of CD8+ T cells in alopecia areata. RNA was extracted and reverse transcribed into cDNA as the sequencing template. Assay used: immunoSEQ multiplex PCR; TCRdb lists only in-frame clones, some missing. Of fewer than 250,000 clones listed, roughly 60% are singletons. The treatment here: oral pan-JAK inhibitor, 5-10 mg twice daily. Sequences were derived from CD4+ T cells sorted from blood, sampled at week 24, from a patient treated with tofacitinib. The origin of the receptors is a human donor with alopecia areata.

This clone was detected ten times or more. The chain uses TRBV19 and TRBJ1-5, with D tentatively TRBD1 (6 bases). The length of the CDR3 is 18 residues. Germline loops: CDR1 LNHDA, CDR2 SQIVND (reference sequence). Deletions cut 5 bases from V and 4 bases from J, with 24 bases between. The CDR3 here is CASSPGGHLTARNQPQHF. The CDR3 DNA reads as TGTGCCAGTAGTCCGGGGGGGCACTTAACGGCACGGAATCAGCCCCAGCATTTT.

The table lists this clone with a few counts. This sequence joins TRBV5-5 and TRBJ2-1; no firm D call. This CDR3 is built from 13 residues. The V end was cut by 0 bases, the J end by 6 bases, with 7 bases between. Per the germline V gene, CDR1 is SGHKS and CDR2 is YYEKEE (reference sequence). The CDR3: CASSLGLFNEQFF. CDR3 nucleotide sequence: TGTGCCAGCAGCTTGGGGCTGTTCAATGAGCAGTTCTTC. The full variable domain, completed using reference TRBV5-5 and TRBJ2-1, is DAGVTQSPTHLIKTRGQQVTLRCSPISGHKSVSWYQQVLGQGPQFIFQYYEKEERGRGNFPDRFSARQFPNYSSELNVNALLLGDSALYLCASSLGLFNEQFFGPGTRLTVL.

This chain connects TRBV6-5 to TRBJ1-2; the D is unclear. This CDR3 region has 13 residues. Germline lookup yields CDR1 MNHEY and CDR2 SVGAGI. The V gene lost 4 bases and the J gene lost 4 bases, with 10 bases spanning the gap. The CDR3 sequence is CASSSGVLYGYTF. CDR3 nucleotide sequence: TGTGCCAGCAGTTCCGGGGTGCTCTATGGCTACACCTTC.

The chain uses TRBV7-2 and TRBJ2-5; D assignment may be TRBD1 or TRBD2 (5 bases each). The V gene's germline CDR1 is SGHTA and CDR2 FQGNSA. This CDR3 spans 16 amino acids. V gave up 0 bases and J gave up 6 bases, with 17 bases separating them. In DNA, the CDR3 is TGTGCCAGCAGCTTAGCCTCGCGAGGGGCCCAGAAGACCCAGTACTTC. It codes for CASSLASRGAQKTQYF.

This chain uses TRBV29-1 with TRBJ2-1, with 9 positions matching TRBD2. Germline trimming cut 2 bases from V and 6 bases from J; bases unmatched to any gene: 8. This CDR3 region has 15 residues. Germline V gene sequence: CDR1 SQVTM, CDR2 ANQGSEA. CDR3 sequence: CSVEKRSGGLNEQFF. Here the CDR3 DNA reads TGCAGCGTTGAAAAGCGGAGCGGGGGGCTCAATGAGCAGTTCTTC.

This chain connects TRBV7-8 to TRBJ1-1; D call uncertain. This CDR3 has 11 amino acids. Trimming took 1 base from V and 3 from J, leaving 0 bases between them. Germline CDR1 SGHVS, CDR2 FQNEAQ. CDR3 sequence reads: CASSLDTEAFF. As DNA, the CDR3 is TGTGCCAGCAGCTTAGACACTGAAGCTTTCTTT. The variable domain in full, with the rest retrieved from reference TRBV7-8 and TRBJ1-1, is GAGVSQSPRYKVAKRGQDVALRCDPISGHVSLFWYQQALGQGPEFLTYFQNEAQLDKSGLPSDRFFAERPEGSVSTLKIQRTQQEDSAVYLCASSLDTEAFFGQGTRLTVV.

V gene TRBV29-1 combines with J gene TRBJ1-1; D possibly corresponds to TRBD1 (6 bases). Germline CDR1 reads SQVTM; CDR2 reads ANQGSEA. The CDR3 loop spans 11 amino acids. V shed 6 bases and J shed 6 bases, with 11 bases lying between them. Here the CDR3 reads CSVGGSPEAFF. In nucleotides, the CDR3 is TGCAGCGTAGGGGGAAGTCCTGAAGCTTTCTTT.

The chain is built from TRBV30 and TRBJ2-1, with D unresolved. V shed 1 base and J shed 8 bases, with 9 bases lying between them. The CDR3 runs 12 residues. Germline V gene lookup returns CDR1 GTSNPN and CDR2 SVGIG (reference sequence). CDR3 residues: CAWSAGGHEQFF. The CDR3 DNA follows: TGTGCCTGGAGTGCCGGTGGTCATGAGCAGTTCTTC.

The chain carries TRBV30 and TRBJ2-3; a weak D match, TRBD2 (5 bases). The CDR3 is 13 amino acids. V dropped 0 bases and J dropped 5 bases, with 9 bases sitting between them. Germline CDR1 GTSNPN, CDR2 SVGIG (reference sequence). As DNA, the CDR3 is TGTGCCTGGAGTGTACGTCGGGGAGATACGCAGTATTTT. The encoded protein is CAWSVRRGDTQYF. Drawing the rest from reference TRBV30 and TRBJ2-3, the complete variable domain is SQTIHQWPATLVQPVGSPLSLECTVEGTSNPNLYWYRQAAGRGLQLLFYSVGIGQISSEVPQNLSASRPQDRQFILSSKKLLLSDSGFYLCAWSVRRGDTQYFGPGTRLTVL.

The rearrangement uses TRBV29-1 and TRBJ1-2, with D perhaps matching TRBD1 (5 bases). V was pared by 2 bases and J by 5 bases, with 9 bases between. The length of the CDR3 is 12 residues. Germline V gene sequence: CDR1 SQVTM, CDR2 ANQGSEA. In nucleotides, the CDR3 is TGCAGCGTTGAACGCAGGGAGTATGGCTACACCTTC. It is translated as CSVERREYGYTF.

This clone was picked up a small number of times. The chain carries TRBV7-2 and TRBJ2-5; TRBD1 might be the D (6 bases). V was trimmed by 3 bases and J by 1 base, leaving 12 bases between them. The CDR3 length is 15 residues. Germline V gene lookup returns CDR1 SGHTA and CDR2 FQGNSA. The CDR3, as DNA: TGTGCCAGCAGCTTGCAGGGGATTGCCCAAGAGACCCAGTACTTC. Translated: CASSLQGIAQETQYF.

The rearrangement links TRBV29-1 to TRBJ2-7, with 10 bases matching TRBD1. The J segment lost 2 bases and the V segment lost 5 bases, leaving 9 bases of the junction unmatched. Germline lookup yields CDR1 SQVTM and CDR2 ANQGSEA. The CDR3 spans 15 residues. CDR3 residues: CSVTRGTGAAYEQYF. The CDR3 DNA reads as TGCAGCGTTACTAGGGGGACAGGGGCGGCCTACGAGCAGTACTTC.

This clone has just a few counts. This chain links TRBV6-5 with TRBJ2-5; 8 positions agree with TRBD1. Germline values: CDR1 MNHEY, CDR2 SVGAGI. The CDR3 length is 14 residues. V was pared by 4 bases and J by 4 bases, with 5 bases of the junction left unmatched. Here the CDR3 reads CASSFRGLGETQYF. The CDR3 nucleotides read TGTGCCAGCAGTTTCAGGGGGCTGGGAGAGACCCAGTACTTC.

The V and J genes are TRBV7-3 and TRBJ2-7; D gene unclear. In germline, CDR1 is SGHTA, CDR2 FQGTGA. V was cut by 2 bases and J by 7 bases, with 9 bases left in between. This CDR3 spans 12 amino acids. CDR3 DNA sequence: TGTGCCAGCAGCTTATACGACCGGGAGCAGTACTTC. Its protein product is CASSLYDREQYF.

The V call is TRBV29-1, the J call TRBJ1-5; D is ambiguous. CDR1 is SQVTM, CDR2 ANQGSEA, per germline. Trimming took off 4 bases at V and 4 bases at J, with 11 bases between the two ends. The CDR3 has 13 amino acids. The CDR3 region has the DNA TGCAGCGTTGTGGAGAATAGGAATCAGCCCCAGCATTTT. Translated, it gives CSVVENRNQPQHF.

The rearrangement links TRBV25-1 to TRBJ1-1; D is uncertain. V shed 4 bases and J shed 6 bases, with 15 bases lying between them. Germline V lookup: CDR1 MGHDK, CDR2 SYGVNS. The CDR3 extends over 14 amino acids. The CDR3 loop reads CASSALHRTAEAFF. In DNA form, the CDR3 reads TGTGCCAGCAGTGCCCTCCACCGGACGGCTGAAGCTTTCTTT. Complete variable domain (other parts from reference TRBV25-1 and TRBJ1-1): EADIYQTPRYLVIGTGKKITLECSQTMGHDKMYWYQQDPGMELHLIHYSYGVNSTEKGDLSSESTVSRIRTEHFPLTLESARPSHTSQYLCASSALHRTAEAFFGQGTRLTVV.

For this clone: The germline gene is not matched at one end of the junction; a read error may be the cause. The rearrangement links TRBV7-3 to TRBJ2-1; either TRBD1 or TRBD2 may fit D (6 bases each). This CDR3 is built from 15 residues. Germline V gene data show CDR1 as SGHTA and CDR2 as FQGTGA. CDR3 coding DNA: TGTGCCAGCAGCCCAAAGGGGGGCTCCGACAATGAGCAGTTCTTC. Translated, it gives CASSPKGGSDNEQFF.

This chain links TRBV7-2 with TRBJ2-7; 12 nucleotides agree with TRBD2. CDR3 length: 15 residues. The junction had 11 bases not matched to a gene; V was cut back by 10 bases and J by 4 bases. CDR1 and CDR2 (germline): SGHTA, FQGNSA. In DNA form, the CDR3 reads TGTGCCACCCGGATGGCTAGCGGGGGGGCTTACGAGCAGTACTTC. This encodes CATRMASGGAYEQYF.

This clone was found a few times. The V call is TRBV7-2, the J call TRBJ2-6; 8 bases agree with TRBD1. The CDR3 runs 16 residues. The J segment lost 4 bases and the V segment lost 3 bases, leaving 5 bases of the junction unmatched. In germline, CDR1 is SGHTA, CDR2 FQGNSA. The CDR3 DNA reads as TGTGCCAGCAGCTTTCAGGGGGCGGGCGGGGCCAACGTCCTGACTTTC. This codes for CASSFQGAGGANVLTF.

The J gene is TRBJ2-1, the V gene TRBV9, with 7 bases matching TRBD1. Germline V gene data show CDR1 as SGDLS and CDR2 as YYNGEE. Trimming took 5 bases from V and 6 from J; bases not matched to a gene: 14. CDR3 length: 16 amino acids. The CDR3 DNA reads TGTGCCAGCAGTAAACCAAAAAGGGGACAGTCCAATGAGCAGTTCTTC. Protein sequence: CASSKPKRGQSNEQFF.

This chain joins TRBV2 and TRBJ2-4; D might be TRBD1 (5 bases). Trimming shortened V by 8 bases and J by 2 bases, and 16 bases separated the two germline ends. The CDR3 has 15 amino acids. Germline loops: CDR1 SNHLY, CDR2 FYNNEI. CDR3 protein: CASAVDSSPKNIQYF. CDR3 DNA: TGTGCCAGCGCGGTAGACAGCTCCCCCAAAAACATTCAGTACTTC.

The chain employs TRBV29-1 and TRBJ1-2; possible D gene TRBD1, 5 bases. V lost 7 bases and J lost 4, with 13 bases in between. CDR1 is SQVTM, CDR2 ANQGSEA, per germline. The CDR3 runs to 12 residues. The CDR3 region is CSGRGEPYGYTF. CDR3 in DNA: TGCAGCGGACGGGGGGAACCCTATGGCTACACCTTC.

Points on this clone: Compared with germline, one end of the junction differs, possibly owing to a read error. The chain carries TRBV11-2 and TRBJ1-1, with D tentatively TRBD1 (5 bases). The CDR3 covers 12 residues. Germline V gives CDR1 SGHAT, CDR2 FQNNGV. The CDR3 loop is CASSSQGGEAFF. The CDR3 DNA reads as TGTGCCAGCAGTTCTCAGGGTGGTGAAGCCTTCTTT.

This clone has just a few counts. The chain joins TRBV5-1 to TRBJ1-1, with a possible D match to TRBD1 (6 bases). Between the trimmed V and J ends, which lost 1 base and 3 bases, there was a span of 10 bases. The CDR3 contains 14 residues. CDR1 is SGHRS and CDR2 is YFSETQ in the germline V gene. CDR3 nucleotide sequence: TGCGCCAGCAGCTTGACAGGGAGTTACACTGAAGCTTTCTTT. It encodes CASSLTGSYTEAFF. The whole variable domain, filled in from reference TRBV5-1 and TRBJ1-1, reads KAGVTQTPRYLIKTRGQQVTLSCSPISGHRSVSWYQQTPGQGLQFLFEYFSETQRNKGNFPGRFSGRQFSNSRSEMNVSTLELGDSALYLCASSLTGSYTEAFFGQGTRLTVV.

The chain combines TRBV7-2 with TRBJ1-4; a possible D gene is TRBD1 (5 bases). Germline-derived CDR1 and CDR2 are SGHTA and FQGNSA. The CDR3 contains 15 residues. V was cut by 6 bases and J by 0 bases, with 11 bases left in between. The CDR3 region is CASSTRAPTNEKLFF. The CDR3 DNA reads TGTGCCAGCAGTACCAGGGCCCCAACTAATGAAAAACTGTTTTTT.

The rearrangement joins TRBV4-1 to TRBJ1-2; TRBD1 aligns across 12 bases. Trimming at V came to 1 base and at J to 6 bases, leaving 3 bases not matched to a gene. CDR3 length: 15 amino acids. CDR1 is MGHRA, CDR2 YSYEKL, per germline. The chain's CDR3 is CASSQGDRGLHGYTF. As DNA, the CDR3 is TGCGCCAGCAGCCAAGGGGACAGGGGGCTTCATGGCTACACCTTC.

The rearrangement links TRBV11-2 to TRBJ2-2; possible D gene TRBD1, 6 bases. Trimming shortened V by 5 bases and J by 7 bases, and 11 bases separated the two germline ends. CDR1 SGHAT and CDR2 FQNNGV come from the germline V gene. The CDR3 contains 13 residues. The CDR3 loop reads CASSETGNGELFF. The CDR3 DNA reads as TGTGCCAGCAGCGAGACAGGAAACGGGGAGCTGTTTTTT.

V and J are TRBV5-1 and TRBJ2-7; TRBD1 matches 8 bases. V gave up 4 bases and J gave up 1 base; unmatched junction bases: 4. This CDR3 is built from 14 residues. Germline V gives CDR1 SGHRS, CDR2 YFSETQ. The CDR3 region is CASSPGTGSYEQYF. CDR3 nucleotides: TGCGCCAGCAGCCCCGGGACAGGATCCTACGAGCAGTACTTC.

The chain couples TRBV7-2 to TRBJ1-2, with TRBD1 matching 7 bases. Trimming at V came to 5 bases and at J to 2 bases, leaving 5 bases not matched to a gene. This CDR3 has 14 amino acids. The V gene's germline CDR1 is SGHTA and CDR2 FQGNSA. Written as DNA, the CDR3 is TGTGCCAGCAGCCCCGGACAGGCGAACTATGGCTACACCTTC. Residues: CASSPGQANYGYTF.

This chain connects TRBV27 to TRBJ1-2, with 8 bases identical to TRBD1. Germline V lookup: CDR1 MNHEY, CDR2 SMNVEV (reference sequence). The ends lost 6 bases at V and 12 bases at J; junction bases unmatched: 15. The CDR3 is 14 amino acids. The CDR3, as DNA: TGTGCCAGCAGACGTCAGGGGGCGCAAAATCAGAACACCTTC. This translates into CASRRQGAQNQNTF.

V gene TRBV11-2 combines with J gene TRBJ2-6; 7 nucleotides match TRBD1. The CDR3 covers 15 residues. Trimming took 6 bases from V and 3 from J; bases not matched to a gene: 5. Per the germline V gene, CDR1 is SGHAT and CDR2 is FQNNGV. The CDR3 coding sequence is TGTGCCAGCAGACTTACAGGGGTTGGGGCCAACGTCCTGACTTTC. Protein product: CASRLTGVGANVLTF.